Below, 27 T cell receptor beta chains from the same sample are listed, as sequenced in a study of cytomegalovirus exposure and HLA in healthy donors. The method was immunoSEQ multiplex PCR; TCRdb's version includes in-frame clones alone and lacks a portion of them. Counted here are 200,000 to 250,000 clones, roughly 84% occurring once; the ten biggest clones make up more than 13%. Sequenced: PBMCs. The receptors shown here come from a woman aged 30 to 39 in good health and CMV-seropositive.

The V gene is TRBV5-1, the J gene TRBJ2-7; the D gene could be TRBD1 or TRBD2 (5 bases each). Germline V CDR1 and CDR2: SGHRS, YFSETQ. V shed 6 bases and J shed 5 bases, with 27 bases lying between them. This CDR3 is 17 amino acids long. The CDR3 reads CASTGPTSPFGIHEQYF. The CDR3 DNA sequence: TGCGCCAGCACGGGACCCACGTCACCTTTCGGGATCCACGAGCAGTACTTC.

The rearrangement uses TRBV6-5 and TRBJ2-7; D not resolved. Germline V CDR1 and CDR2: MNHEY, SVGAGI. The CDR3 has 12 amino acids. In DNA form, the CDR3 reads TGTGCTGTTGAGGCAGCGTTGAACGAGCAGTACTTC. This encodes CAVEAALNEQYF.

This clone was picked up a small number of times. In DNA form, the CDR3 reads TGTGCCAGCAGTGAAATCCGGACAGGGCGAAGTGGCTACACCTTC. As protein: CASSEIRTGRSGYTF. This chain connects TRBV2 to TRBJ1-2; 8 bases are shared with TRBD1. V lost 2 bases and J lost 7; bases outside the gene matches: 9. CDR3 length: 15 amino acids. Germline CDR1 is SNHLY and CDR2 is FYNNEI. The entire variable domain, with the rest obtained from reference TRBV2 and TRBJ1-2, is as follows: EPEVTQTPSHQVTQMGQEVILRCVPISNHLYFYWYRQILGQKVEFLVSFYNNEISEKSEIFDDQFSVERPDGSNFTLKIRSTKLEDSAMYFCASSEIRTGRSGYTFGSGTRLTVV.

The CDR3 coding sequence is TGTGCCAGCAGCCCCGGGACGTCTGACTATGGCTACACCTTC. This codes for CASSPGTSDYGYTF. The chain combines TRBV6-5 with TRBJ1-2; a weak D match, TRBD1 (5 bases). CDR3 length equals 14 residues. V dropped 6 bases and J dropped 3 bases, with 14 bases sitting between them. Germline loops: CDR1 MNHEY, CDR2 SVGAGI.

This clone was detected only a few times. CDR3 loop: CASSENIGELFF. Here the CDR3 DNA reads TGCGCCAGCAGTGAAAATATCGGGGAGCTGTTTTTT. The V gene is TRBV10-1, the J gene TRBJ2-2; D remains unclear. V dropped 3 bases and J dropped 7 bases, with 6 bases sitting between them. This CDR3 region has 12 residues. Germline CDR1 WNHNN, CDR2 SYGVQD (reference sequence).

This chain connects TRBV5-6 to TRBJ2-2; 13 nucleotides agree with TRBD2. V lost 2 bases and J lost 7; bases outside the gene matches: 5. CDR3 size: 16 residues. The germline CDR1 and CDR2 sequences are SGHDT and YYEEEE. The CDR3 sequence is CASSLTGTSGIGELFF. CDR3 bases: TGTGCCAGCAGCTTAACCGGGACTAGCGGGATCGGGGAGCTGTTTTTT.

The CDR3, as DNA: TGTGCCAGCAGCTTAGTTCAGGGGCGATACAATGAGCAGTTCTTC. This translates into CASSLVQGRYNEQFF. The J gene is TRBJ2-1, the V gene TRBV11-2, with D possibly being TRBD1 (6 bases). Trimming took off 1 base at V and 4 bases at J, with 11 bases between the two ends. This CDR3 is built from 15 residues. Germline CDR1 and CDR2: SGHAT and FQNNGV.

The chain links TRBV27 to TRBJ2-7, with unresolved D. The V gene lost 3 bases and the J gene lost 0 bases, with 12 bases spanning the gap. This CDR3 is built from 15 residues. Looked up from germline, CDR1 is MNHEY and CDR2 is SMNVEV (reference sequence). The CDR3 loop reads CASSFRAANSYEQYF. CDR3 nucleotide sequence: TGTGCCAGCAGTTTCCGGGCAGCCAACTCCTACGAGCAGTACTTC.

This chain's CDR3 is CASRPRDRSSTGELFF. The CDR3 DNA reads TGTGCCAGCAGGCCCCGGGACAGATCTAGCACCGGGGAGCTGTTTTTT. The chain combines TRBV7-9 with TRBJ2-2; 7 bases line up with TRBD1. The length of the CDR3 is 16 residues. The trim removed 6 bases at V and 4 bases at J, leaving 11 bases unmatched. From germline, CDR1 is SEHNR and CDR2 FQNEAQ (reference sequence).

The chain uses TRBV19 and TRBJ1-2, with 7 bases identical to TRBD1. With 9 bases clipped from V and 4 bases from J, the junction kept 8 bases outside the gene matches. Germline V gene data show CDR1 as LNHDA and CDR2 as SQIVND (reference sequence). The CDR3 consists of 13 residues. CDR3 protein: CASGQAITYGYTF. The CDR3 coding sequence is TGTGCCAGCGGACAGGCAATAACCTATGGCTACACCTTC.

The rearrangement joins TRBV11-2 to TRBJ1-2, with unresolved D. CDR3 length equals 14 residues. Germline CDR1 and CDR2: SGHAT and FQNNGV. V dropped 5 bases and J dropped 4 bases, with 14 bases sitting between them. The CDR3 DNA reads as TGTGCCAGCAGCCCCGGGGTGAGCAGCTATGGCTACACCTTC. Its translation: CASSPGVSSYGYTF.

The rearrangement uses TRBV25-1 and TRBJ1-1, with D perhaps TRBD1 (6 bases). The CDR3 covers 15 residues. Germline values: CDR1 MGHDK, CDR2 SYGVNS. With 3 bases removed from V and 2 bases from J, the gap between germline ends came to 13 bases. Written as DNA, the CDR3 is TGTGCCAGCAGTGATGGTCAGGGGACCAACACTGAAGCTTTCTTT. Protein sequence: CASSDGQGTNTEAFF.

V and J are TRBV27 and TRBJ1-1, with 8 bases that match TRBD1. The germline CDR1 and CDR2 sequences are MNHEY and SMNVEV (reference sequence). This CDR3 spans 14 amino acids. V was pared by 4 bases and J by 1 base, with 2 bases of the junction left unmatched. The CDR3 nucleotides read TGTGCCAGCAGTTGGGGACAGGAGAACACTGAAGCTTTCTTT. Encoded protein: CASSWGQENTEAFF.

The genes are TRBV21-1 and TRBJ1-5; the D call of TRBD1 is as the table states it, not checked on the DNA. TRBV21-1 is labeled a pseudogene. CDR3 length: 15 residues. The CDR3 DNA follows: TGTGCCAGCAGGCGTACCTCTCAGGGGTATCAGCCCCAGCATTTT. It is translated as CASRRTSQGYQPQHF.

V is TRBV29-1 and J is TRBJ2-3; tentatively, D is TRBD1 (6 bases). Trimming took off 6 bases at V and 7 bases at J, with 20 bases between the two ends. CDR1 and CDR2 (germline): SQVTM, ANQGSEA. This CDR3 is 14 amino acids long. The CDR3: CSVARLRTDNTQYF. The CDR3 bases are TGCAGCGTCGCACGACTAAGGACAGACAATACGCAGTATTTT.

CDR3 bases: TGTGGTGGAGGGAGTAGCTCTGGAAACACCATATATTTT. Protein product: CGGGSSSGNTIYF. V gene TRBV30 combines with J gene TRBJ1-3; D call uncertain. Germline V gives CDR1 GTSNPN, CDR2 SVGIG (reference sequence). The CDR3 runs 13 residues.

The gene calls are TRBV11-3 and TRBJ1-1, with TRBD1 as a possible D gene (5 bases). This CDR3 spans 14 amino acids. Trimming shortened V by 3 bases and J by 3 bases, and 11 bases separated the two germline ends. The germline CDR1 and CDR2 sequences are SGHNT and YENEEA. The CDR3 loop reads CASSFQGGDTEAFF. The CDR3, as DNA: TGTGCCAGCAGCTTCCAGGGAGGGGACACTGAAGCTTTCTTT.

V usage is TRBV5-1 and J usage is TRBJ2-2; 11 bases map to TRBD1. The germline V gene encodes CDR1 SGHRS and CDR2 YFSETQ. V was pared by 3 bases and J by 4 bases, with 5 bases of the junction left unmatched. The CDR3 totals 16 residues. The CDR3, as DNA: TGCGCCAGCAGCTCCACGGACAGGGGGCGCACCGGGGAGCTGTTTTTT. Protein product: CASSSTDRGRTGELFF.

Only one count was recorded for this clone. This chain connects TRBV28 to TRBJ2-2; possibly TRBD1 for D (6 bases). Trimming left V 4 bases short and J 3 bases short, with 21 bases between. Germline V CDR1 and CDR2: MDHEN, SYDVKM. The length of the CDR3 is 18 residues. The DNA of the CDR3 is TGTGCCAGCAGTTCCAACTGGATATCTGAGGGGGACACCGGGGAGCTGTTTTTT. This codes for CASSSNWISEGDTGELFF.

The chain employs TRBV13 and TRBJ2-2, with TRBD1 as a possible D gene (6 bases). From germline, CDR1 is PRHDT and CDR2 FYEKMQ (reference sequence). Trimming removed 5 bases at V and 0 bases at J, with 13 bases between. The CDR3 is 16 amino acids. The CDR3 loop is CASSPQGHSNTGELFF. The CDR3 DNA sequence: TGTGCCAGCAGCCCCCAGGGGCATTCGAACACCGGGGAGCTGTTTTTT.

The V and J genes are TRBV28 and TRBJ1-5; D is ambiguous. Germline V CDR1 and CDR2: MDHEN, SYDVKM. V lost 6 bases and J 5 bases, leaving 11 bases between the germline ends. The CDR3 consists of 13 residues. DNA for the CDR3: TGTGCCAGCAGCATCCCCAGCGATCAGCCCCAGCATTTT. Translation gives CASSIPSDQPQHF.

The rearrangement links TRBV2 to TRBJ1-2; D is unresolved. Germline CDR1 reads SNHLY; CDR2 reads FYNNEI. This CDR3 spans 13 amino acids. The V and J ends lost 4 bases and 7 bases respectively, with 13 bases between them. The CDR3 coding sequence is TGTGCCAGCAGTGTGCGGTCCCGCGGTGGCTACACCTTC. Its protein is CASSVRSRGGYTF.

The V call is TRBV2, the J call TRBJ2-1, with D maybe TRBD2 (7 bases). The CDR3 has 12 residues. Trimming shortened V by 6 bases and J by 9 bases, and 12 bases separated the two germline ends. In germline, CDR1 is SNHLY, CDR2 FYNNEI. This chain's CDR3 is CASRKGGTEQFF. CDR3 nucleotide sequence: TGTGCCAGCAGAAAGGGGGGGACTGAGCAGTTCTTC. Variable domain in full (rest from reference TRBV2 and TRBJ2-1): EPEVTQTPSHQVTQMGQEVILRCVPISNHLYFYWYRQILGQKVEFLVSFYNNEISEKSEIFDDQFSVERPDGSNFTLKIRSTKLEDSAMYFCASRKGGTEQFFGPGTRLTVL.

J is TRBJ1-2 and V is TRBV19; a weak D match, TRBD1 (5 bases). Trimming left V 1 base short and J 6 bases short, with 9 bases between. Germline V gene lookup returns CDR1 LNHDA and CDR2 SQIVND (reference sequence). The CDR3 loop spans 13 amino acids. CDR3 in DNA: TGTGCCAGTAGTATAGGAGGAGGGGATGGCTACACCTTC. Its translation: CASSIGGGDGYTF.

V is TRBV7-2 and J is TRBJ2-2; 10 bases agree with TRBD1. CDR3 length: 15 residues. CDR1 is SGHTA and CDR2 is FQGNSA in the germline V gene. With V trimmed by 3 bases and J by 6 bases, 4 bases remained unmatched. This CDR3 reads CASSFGTGVPGELFF. CDR3 in DNA: TGTGCCAGCAGCTTCGGGACAGGGGTCCCCGGGGAGCTGTTTTTT.

This clone has a handful of counts. Sequence at one end of the junction differs from germline and may be a read error. This chain connects TRBV30 to TRBJ2-2; TRBD1 agrees at 8 bases. CDR1 and CDR2 (germline): GTSNPN, SVGIG (reference sequence). The CDR3 totals 11 residues. CDR3 protein: CAWSETGQAVF. In nucleotides, the CDR3 is TGTGCCTGGAGTGAGACGGGACAGGCGGTTTTT.

The chain links TRBV28 to TRBJ2-7, with a possible D match to TRBD1 (5 bases). In germline, CDR1 is MDHEN, CDR2 SYDVKM. V was clipped by 4 bases and J by 0 bases, with 13 bases between them. The CDR3 runs to 15 residues. Here the CDR3 reads CASSSQGGPSYEQYF. DNA for the CDR3: TGTGCCAGCAGTTCTCAGGGTGGTCCCTCCTACGAGCAGTACTTC.